These 21 T cell receptor beta chains came from one sample sequenced in a study of blood T cells in healthy people across ages. The authors ran a second PCR of 7 to 11 cycles using a sample-barcoded 5' primer and a J-beta primer mix. TCRdb called the 5' RACE reads again in MiXCR, with one record for every CDR3 protein. The sample includes 850,000 or so distinct CDR3 sequences, roughly 26% of them seen just once. Sequences were obtained from blood. The receptor set was obtained from a woman aged 80 or over in good health.

This chain connects TRBV12-3 or TRBV12-4 to TRBJ2-3, with D tentatively TRBD1 or TRBD2 (5 bases each). The V end lost 5 bases, the J end lost 1 base, and 13 bases lay between the germline ends. The CDR3 length is 15 residues. DNA for the CDR3: TGTGCCAGCAGTCCTCAGGGAGTGCGCACAGATACGCAGTATTTT. Translation gives CASSPQGVRTDTQYF.

The count of this clonotype is one. This clone may be a read error of a much larger clone one base away. V gene TRBV9 combines with J gene TRBJ2-1; TRBD2 matches at 10 bases. Germline CDR1 is SGDLS and CDR2 is YYNGEE. The CDR3 consists of 19 residues. DNA for the CDR3: TGTACCAGCAGCGTAGCTCCGGAGCGGGGGGGTCTTCTTGTCAATGAGCAGTTCTTC. It yields the protein CTSSVAPERGGLLVNEQFF.

Many counts were recorded for this clonotype. The genes are TRBV5-6 and TRBJ2-7, with a weak D call TRBD2 (5 bases). The V end lost 2 bases, the J end lost 0 bases, and 9 bases lay between the germline ends. Germline V gene data show CDR1 as SGHDT and CDR2 as YYEEEE. This CDR3 has 14 amino acids. The CDR3, as DNA: TGTGCCAGCAGCTTCCGACGGGGCTCCTACGAGCAGTACTTC. This gives the protein CASSFRRGSYEQYF. The full variable domain, rest sourced from reference TRBV5-6 and TRBJ2-7, is DAGVTQSPTHLIKTRGQQVTLRCSPKSGHDTVSWYQQALGQGPQFIFQYYEEEERQRGNFPDRFSGHQFPNYSSELNVNALLLGDSALYLCASSFRRGSYEQYFGPGTRLTVT.

This clonotype turned up a few times. It may be a read error: a sequence one base away is much more abundant. CDR3 bases: TGCAGTGCTAGAGAGGGTTCGTCGCGGGGGGGGGATACGCAGTATTTT. As protein: CSAREGSSRGGDTQYF. This sequence joins TRBV20-1 and TRBJ2-3; 9 bases map to TRBD2. The CDR3 loop spans 16 amino acids. The ends lost 0 bases at V and 6 bases at J; junction bases unmatched: 10. Germline CDR1 reads DFQATT; CDR2 reads SNEGSKA (reference sequence).

This clonotype appeared a few times. The chain recombines TRBV7-8 with TRBJ1-4, with 7 bases fitting TRBD1. The CDR3 has 17 amino acids. Per germline, CDR1 SGHVS and CDR2 FQNEAQ. Trimming cost V 2 bases and J 2 bases; bases outside gene matches: 8. CDR3 amino acids: CASSLMPRGGTNEKLFF. The CDR3 nucleotides are TGTGCCAGCAGCTTAATGCCCAGGGGGGGGACTAATGAAAAACTGTTTTTT.

This clonotype was found many times. The J gene is TRBJ2-5, the V gene TRBV20-1; 11 bases map to TRBD2. J was trimmed by 7 bases and V by 2 bases; bases with no gene match: 9. This CDR3 contains 15 residues. In germline, CDR1 is DFQATT, CDR2 SNEGSKA (reference sequence). In DNA form, the CDR3 reads TGCAGTGCTAGACTAGCGGGGGGACGAGGGGGGACCCAGTACTTC. It codes for CSARLAGGRGGTQYF.

This clonotype has only a few counts. The chain uses TRBV20-1 and TRBJ2-7; 12 nucleotides line up with TRBD2. The CDR3 is made up of 19 amino acids. Germline V gene data show CDR1 as DFQATT and CDR2 as SNEGSKA (reference sequence). With V trimmed by 3 bases and J by 5 bases, 20 bases remained unmatched. The CDR3 sequence is CSARSVPLAGGLLTHEQYF. CDR3 nucleotide sequence: TGCAGTGCTAGGTCTGTCCCCCTAGCGGGAGGGCTCCTTACCCACGAGCAGTACTTC.

This clonotype was seen many times. V gene TRBV12-3 or TRBV12-4 combines with J gene TRBJ1-2; 8 positions agree with TRBD1. There are 14 residues in the CDR3. V shed 3 bases, J shed 6 bases, and the junction held 6 bases outside the gene matches. CDR3 sequence reads: CASSFTGTGDGYTF. The CDR3 region has the DNA TGTGCCAGCAGTTTCACCGGGACAGGAGATGGCTACACCTTC.

Ten or more counts support this clonotype. This chain links TRBV11-2 with TRBJ2-5; 11 bases align to TRBD2. The CDR3 extends over 15 amino acids. Germline loops: CDR1 SGHAT, CDR2 FQNNGV. Trimming took 5 bases from V and 6 from J; bases not matched to a gene: 8. CDR3 coding DNA: TGTGCCAGCAGCACTAGCGGGGGTTCAGGGAAGACCCAGTACTTC. It yields the protein CASSTSGGSGKTQYF.

Worth noting for this clonotype: This could be a read error, since a much larger clone is one nucleotide away. This chain connects TRBV9 to TRBJ2-5; D is tentatively TRBD1 or TRBD2 (6 bases each). CDR1 is SGDLS, CDR2 YYNGEE, per germline. This CDR3 comprises 14 residues. The CDR3 nucleotides read TGTGCCAGCAGCGTCCGGGGGCAAGGAGAGACCCTGTACTTC. Residues: CASSVRGQGETLYF.

The rearrangement links TRBV5-5 to TRBJ1-2; the D gene is possibly TRBD1 (5 bases). Germline-derived CDR1 and CDR2 are SGHKS and YYEKEE (reference sequence). Trimming removed 0 bases from V and 3 bases from J, with 15 bases in between. The CDR3 covers 16 residues. The CDR3, as DNA: TGTGCCAGCAGCTTGGAAGGGACGGCCCCCCACTATGGCTACACCTTC. Translated: CASSLEGTAPHYGYTF.

The V gene is TRBV5-1, the J gene TRBJ2-7, with D tentatively TRBD1 or TRBD2 (5 bases each). Germline CDR1 SGHRS, CDR2 YFSETQ. The CDR3 length is 14 residues. Trimming pared 4 bases from V and 2 bases from J, leaving 13 bases between. DNA of the CDR3: TGCGCCAGCAGCACCGGGACCCCAGCCTACGAGCAGTACTTC. Translating gives CASSTGTPAYEQYF.

Ten or more counts support this clonotype. This rearrangement joins TRBV20-1 to TRBJ2-1, with 9 bases fitting TRBD2. There are 15 residues in the CDR3. Germline V CDR1 and CDR2: DFQATT, SNEGSKA (reference sequence). Trimming at V came to 6 bases and at J to 1 base, leaving 7 bases not matched to a gene. CDR3 sequence: CSASSGELSYNEQFF. DNA of the CDR3: TGCAGTGCGTCTAGCGGGGAGCTGTCCTACAATGAGCAGTTCTTC.

The sample holds a few counts of this clonotype. The chain has TRBV28 and TRBJ1-1, with 10 bases lining up with TRBD1. V was clipped by 4 bases and J by 5 bases; unmatched bases: 7. This CDR3 comprises 15 residues. Germline CDR1 MDHEN, CDR2 SYDVKM. The CDR3 is CASSSPTGGRTEAFF. The CDR3 DNA is TGTGCCAGCAGTTCCCCGACAGGGGGCAGGACTGAAGCTTTCTTT.

The genes are TRBV4-2 and TRBJ1-1; D might be TRBD1 (6 bases). The CDR3 spans 16 residues. The V gene lost 0 bases and the J gene lost 3 bases, with 14 bases spanning the gap. Germline V gene sequence: CDR1 LGHNA, CDR2 YNFKEQ. The CDR3 DNA follows: TGTGCCAGCAGCCAAGAGCCCAGCAGGGGTGACACTGAAGCTTTCTTT. It translates to CASSQEPSRGDTEAFF.

This clonotype was recorded many times. V and J are TRBV7-9 and TRBJ2-1, with a tentative D call TRBD2 (5 bases). The germline V gene encodes CDR1 SEHNR and CDR2 FQNEAQ (reference sequence). Trimming took off 5 bases at V and 1 base at J, with 12 bases between the two ends. The CDR3 spans 15 residues. Here the CDR3 DNA reads TGTGCCAGCAGCCAACTAGATTCGTCCTACAATGAGCAGTTCTTC. It codes for CASSQLDSSYNEQFF.

J is TRBJ2-6 and V is TRBV6-5; D is possibly TRBD1 or TRBD2 (6 bases each). Trimming took off 10 bases at V and 0 bases at J, with 13 bases between the two ends. CDR3 length equals 15 residues. In germline, CDR1 is MNHEY, CDR2 SVGAGI. CDR3 sequence: CANTKGGSGANVLTF. CDR3 DNA: TGTGCCAACACCAAGGGGGGCTCTGGGGCCAACGTCCTGACTTTC.

As for this clonotype: A much larger clonotype is one base distant, so this may be a read error. The chain combines TRBV27 with TRBJ2-7; the D gene is possibly TRBD2 (5 bases). CDR3 length: 13 amino acids. V was cut by 11 bases and J by 4 bases, with 18 bases left in between. Germline CDR1 reads MNHEY; CDR2 reads SMNVEV (reference sequence). The CDR3 sequence is CAGGTGKCYEQYF. The CDR3 region has the DNA TGTGCCGGCGGTACCGGGAAATGTTACGAGCAGTACTTC.

The genes are TRBV5-5 and TRBJ2-5; 8 positions agree with TRBD1. The ends lost 0 bases at V and 11 bases at J; junction bases unmatched: 18. The CDR3 consists of 17 residues. Germline assignment: CDR1 SGHKS and CDR2 YYEKEE (reference sequence). CDR3 nucleotide sequence: TGTGCCAGCAGCTTGGGCCTCCCCGACAGGGGATGCCATGAGCAGTACTTC. Protein: CASSLGLPDRGCHEQYF.

At least ten counts were recorded for this clonotype. This sequence joins TRBV6-5 and TRBJ2-5; a weak D match, TRBD1 (7 bases). V lost 5 bases and J 1 base, leaving 14 bases between the germline ends. This CDR3 comprises 15 residues. CDR1 MNHEY and CDR2 SVGAGI come from the germline V gene. CDR3 protein: CASSGGTETQETQYF. In DNA form, the CDR3 reads TGTGCCAGCAGTGGAGGGACAGAAACCCAAGAGACCCAGTACTTC.

This clonotype appeared many times. The chain uses TRBV2 and TRBJ1-5, with 8 positions matching TRBD1. This CDR3 contains 15 residues. Per germline, CDR1 SNHLY and CDR2 FYNNEI. V lost 5 bases and J lost 7; bases outside the gene matches: 10. CDR3 DNA sequence: TGTGCCAGCAGTTCCGACAGGGGCTCAGGGCAGCCCCAGCATTTT. This encodes CASSSDRGSGQPQHF.